This T cell receptor beta chain was sequenced during a study of T cells in Graves' hyperthyroidism and ophthalmopathy. Amplification of TCR beta CDR3 regions was performed using RNA transcripts as template. HTBI primers were used for first-round RT-PCR of the TCR CDR3. TCRdb reprocessed the multiplex PCR reads via MiXCR and lists one record per CDR3 protein. The profile shows hundreds of thousands of distinct CDR3 sequences, less than 25% of them singletons. The source material was blood. The clonotype originates from a young man with Graves' ophthalmopathy.

The CDR3: CASSPRLSGYQETQYF. Here the CDR3 DNA reads TGTGCCAGCAGCCCACGACTATCCGGATACCAAGAGACCCAGTACTTC. This chain links TRBV4-2 with TRBJ2-5; a weak D match, TRBD2 (5 bases). Trimming pared 4 bases from V and 0 bases from J, leaving 15 bases between. The CDR3 is 16 amino acids. The germline CDR1 and CDR2 sequences are LGHNA and YNFKEQ.